One and the same sample provided the 22 T cell receptor beta chains below, sequenced in a study of read filtering for tumor transcriptome and immune sequencing. From 300 to 450 ng of RNA, a library with molecular barcoded alpha/delta and beta/gamma adaptors was made. TCRdb analysed the reads with MiXCR anew, one entry per CDR3 protein. The table includes about 58,000 distinct CDR3 sequences, around an eighth detected once. What was sequenced was a population of CD138-negative cells sorted from bone marrow. These TCRs come from a donor at least 40 years old with multiple myeloma.

Worth noting for this clonotype: Since a much larger clone is just one base distant, this may be a read error. This chain joins TRBV12-3 or TRBV12-4 and TRBJ2-2; D call uncertain. The CDR3 runs to 17 residues. Trimming cost V 3 bases and J 0 bases, with 14 bases left between them. DNA of the CDR3: TGTGCCAGCAGTTTCATAGATGGCCCGACGAACACCGGGGAGCTGTTTTTT. Translated: CASSFIDGPTNTGELFF.

This clonotype appeared many times. The chain couples TRBV5-1 to TRBJ1-1, with D hard to call. CDR1 SGHRS and CDR2 YFSETQ come from the germline V gene. This CDR3 is 14 amino acids long. Deletions cut 5 bases from V and 4 bases from J, with 15 bases between. The CDR3 here is CASRWMTPATEAFF. CDR3 coding DNA: TGCGCCAGCAGATGGATGACCCCCGCCACTGAAGCTTTCTTT.

The rearrangement joins TRBV7-3 to TRBJ2-1; 8 nucleotides match TRBD1. This CDR3 comprises 15 residues. The germline V gene has CDR1 SGHTA and CDR2 FQGTGA. The ends lost 6 bases at V and 2 bases at J; junction bases unmatched: 6. This chain's CDR3 is CASSPDRGTYNEQFF. DNA for the CDR3: TGTGCCAGCAGTCCTGACAGGGGTACCTACAATGAGCAGTTCTTC.

The sample holds many counts of this clonotype. The CDR3 sequence is CASSLDWGETQYF. DNA of the CDR3: TGTGCCAGCAGCTTGGATTGGGGAGAGACCCAGTACTTC. The chain employs TRBV5-5 and TRBJ2-5; D is uncertain. This CDR3 is built from 13 residues. CDR1 and CDR2 (germline): SGHKS, YYEKEE (reference sequence). Trimming took off 0 bases at V and 4 bases at J, with 7 bases between the two ends.

In this sample, this clonotype turned up many times. The chain employs TRBV7-8 and TRBJ2-4; tentatively, D is TRBD1 or TRBD2 (5 bases each). The CDR3 covers 16 residues. Germline V gene sequence: CDR1 SGHVS, CDR2 FQNEAQ. Trimming removed 2 bases from V and 0 bases from J, with 11 bases in between. CDR3 sequence: CASSLLGTLAKNIQYF. DNA for the CDR3: TGTGCCAGCAGCTTACTGGGGACCCTAGCCAAAAACATTCAGTACTTC.

Ten or more counts support this clonotype. The rearrangement links TRBV20-1 to TRBJ2-1; D is possibly TRBD2 (6 bases). V lost 3 bases and J 3 bases, leaving 12 bases between the germline ends. CDR1 and CDR2 from the germline V gene are DFQATT and SNEGSKA (reference sequence). There are 14 residues in the CDR3. The CDR3 region has the DNA TGCAGTGCTAGTAATCCGGGGGTCTACAATGAGCAGTTCTTC. This codes for CSASNPGVYNEQFF.

This chain uses TRBV6-5 with TRBJ2-7, with TRBD1 identical over 9 bases. The CDR3 consists of 12 residues. The germline V gene encodes CDR1 MNHEY and CDR2 SVGAGI. The V segment lost 6 bases and the J segment 6 bases; nucleotides outside the gene matches: 3. This chain's CDR3 is CASRRTGVEQYF. CDR3 bases: TGTGCCAGCAGAAGGACAGGGGTCGAGCAGTACTTC.

The sample holds one count of this clonotype. This rearrangement joins TRBV7-9 to TRBJ1-5, with 9 bases matching TRBD1. The V segment lost 5 bases and the J segment 4 bases; nucleotides outside the gene matches: 9. The CDR3 length is 16 residues. CDR1 and CDR2 (germline): SEHNR, FQNEAQ (reference sequence). The CDR3 DNA reads TGTGCCAGCAGCAAAGGAACCGGGACAGGGAATCAGCCCCAGCATTTT. Its translation is CASSKGTGTGNQPQHF.

V is TRBV7-9 and J is TRBJ2-5; no reliable D call. CDR3 length: 13 amino acids. V was pared by 3 bases and J by 4 bases, with 9 bases between. The germline CDR1 and CDR2 sequences are SEHNR and FQNEAQ (reference sequence). CDR3 residues: CASSFGLRETQYF. In DNA, the CDR3 is TGTGCCAGCAGCTTTGGGTTGAGAGAGACCCAGTACTTC. Variable domain in full (rest from reference TRBV7-9 and TRBJ2-5): DTGVSQNPRHKITKRGQNVTFRCDPISEHNRLYWYRQTLGQGPEFLTYFQNEAQLEKSRLLSDRFSAERPKGSFSTLEIQRTEQGDSAMYLCASSFGLRETQYFGPGTRLLVL.

The table lists this clonotype with a few counts. V and J are TRBV12-3 or TRBV12-4 and TRBJ2-1; 9 bases map to TRBD2. CDR3 size: 15 residues. Trimming removed 6 bases from V and 6 bases from J; junction bases left unmatched: 9. The CDR3 reads CASRQRLAGANEQFF. The CDR3 DNA is TGTGCCAGCAGGCAGCGCTTAGCGGGGGCCAATGAGCAGTTCTTC.

Ten or more counts support this clonotype. This chain connects TRBV18 to TRBJ2-5; no firm D call. In germline, CDR1 is KGHSH, CDR2 LQKENI. V lost 0 bases and J 5 bases, leaving 10 bases between the germline ends. The CDR3 totals 14 residues. Written as DNA, the CDR3 is TGTGCCAGCTCACCACCGGCCAAGTGGGAGACCCAGTACTTC. This sequence encodes CASSPPAKWETQYF.

The table lists this clonotype with a few counts. Possible read error: a much larger clone is one base away. V is TRBV20-1 and J is TRBJ1-5; no reliable D call. Trimming stripped 5 bases from V and 9 bases from J, with 11 bases between. Germline CDR1 is DFQATT and CDR2 is SNEGSKA (reference sequence). The CDR3 totals 11 residues. CDR3 protein: CSAGRPRPQHF. For the CDR3, the DNA is TGCAGTGCTGGCCGTCCCCGGCCCCAGCATTTT.

This clonotype was recorded at least ten times. The CDR3 reads CASSFVGGRDTQYF. The CDR3 DNA reads as TGTGCCAGCAGCTTCGTGGGGGGGCGTGATACGCAGTATTTT. The chain employs TRBV7-3 and TRBJ2-3; D possibly corresponds to TRBD2 (7 bases). V was shortened by 3 bases and J by 6 bases, with 13 bases between the two germline ends. This CDR3 has 14 residues. From germline, CDR1 is SGHTA and CDR2 FQGTGA.

This clonotype was seen a few times. J is TRBJ2-7 and V is TRBV4-2; TRBD2 agrees at 7 bases. V shed 0 bases, J shed 7 bases, and the junction held 12 bases outside the gene matches. The CDR3 sequence is 16 residues long. CDR1 and CDR2 (germline): LGHNA, YNFKEQ. The CDR3 region has the DNA TGTGCCAGCAGCCAAGAACCCCAAGCGGGGTCAGGAGAGCAGTACTTC. The encoded protein is CASSQEPQAGSGEQYF.

This clonotype was detected a few times. A much larger clonotype is one base distant, so this may be a read error. The chain uses TRBV5-6 and TRBJ1-1, with D perhaps TRBD1 (6 bases). The germline gives CDR1 SGHDT, CDR2 YYEEEE. This CDR3 has 16 residues. The CDR3 region is CAGSPRGAAVNTEAFF. The CDR3 nucleotides are TGTGCCGGCAGCCCGCGGGGGGCAGCGGTGAACACTGAAGCTTTCTTT. Full variable domain (missing parts from reference TRBV5-6 and TRBJ1-1): DAGVTQSPTHLIKTRGQQVTLRCSPKSGHDTVSWYQQALGQGPQFIFQYYEEEERQRGNFPDRFSGHQFPNYSSELNVNALLLGDSALYLCAGSPRGAAVNTEAFFGQGTRLTVV.

At least ten counts were recorded for this clonotype. The rearrangement uses TRBV20-1 and TRBJ1-1; TRBD1 matches 7 bases. The junction had 5 bases not matched to a gene; V was cut back by 6 bases and J by 1 base. This CDR3 region has 13 residues. CDR1 and CDR2 (germline): DFQATT, SNEGSKA (reference sequence). The CDR3 loop reads CSAPRGANTEAFF. The CDR3 bases are TGCAGTGCCCCCAGGGGGGCGAACACTGAAGCTTTCTTT.

Worth noting for this clonotype: This may arise from a read error, as a much more abundant clone is one base away. The CDR3 does not end in the conserved phenylalanine or tryptophan, so this is likely a read error. This rearrangement joins TRBV7-2 to TRBJ2-3; 11 bases are shared with TRBD2. V gave up 5 bases and J gave up 5 bases; unmatched junction bases: 3. The CDR3 contains 14 residues. Per the germline V gene, CDR1 is SGHTA and CDR2 is FQGNSA. The CDR3 protein is CASSPGTSGDTQYS. CDR3 coding DNA: TGTGCCAGCAGCCCCGGGACTAGCGGAGATACGCAGTATTCT.

This clonotype was counted at least ten times. The gene calls are TRBV28 and TRBJ2-7, with D maybe TRBD2 (7 bases). CDR3 length equals 14 residues. The ends were cut back, 7 bases at V and 7 bases at J, with 20 bases in the middle. Germline values: CDR1 MDHEN, CDR2 SYDVKM. The CDR3 reads CASTRGGGLWEQYF. DNA for the CDR3: TGTGCCAGCACCAGGGGCGGGGGCCTATGGGAGCAGTACTTC.

Turning to this clonotype: Being one base from a much bigger clone, this may be a read error. The chain carries TRBV27 and TRBJ2-1; tentative D call: TRBD2 (7 bases). The CDR3 sequence is 15 residues long. The V and J ends lost 4 bases and 12 bases respectively, with 22 bases between them. CDR1 and CDR2 (germline): MNHEY, SMNVEV (reference sequence). The CDR3 here is CASSSGGGGAFGQFF. CDR3 bases: TGTGCCAGCAGTTCGGGCGGGGGCGGGGCGTTTGGGCAGTTCTTC.

The chain carries TRBV3-1 and TRBJ1-3; 8 bases match TRBD1. The CDR3 runs 17 residues. Germline V lookup: CDR1 LGHDT, CDR2 YNNKEL (reference sequence). The V segment lost 2 bases and the J segment 0 bases; nucleotides outside the gene matches: 6. DNA for the CDR3: TGTGCCAGCAGCCAATCCCCGGGACAGGACTCTGGAAACACCATATATTTT. Translating gives CASSQSPGQDSGNTIYF.

This chain connects TRBV6-5 to TRBJ2-1; D is unclear. The CDR3 spans 16 residues. Germline lookup yields CDR1 MNHEY and CDR2 SVGAGI. Trimming left V 4 bases short and J 5 bases short, with 18 bases between. Here the CDR3 DNA reads TGTGCCAGCAGTTTCAGGATCCGGGTAACGCACAATGAGCAGTTCTTC. Its protein is CASSFRIRVTHNEQFF.

In its sample, this clonotype was seen many times. The chain recombines TRBV29-1 with TRBJ2-3; 10 nucleotides agree with TRBD1. Germline V gene lookup returns CDR1 SQVTM and CDR2 ANQGSEA. With 6 bases clipped from V and 5 bases from J, the junction kept 2 bases outside the gene matches. The CDR3 is made up of 12 amino acids. The CDR3 DNA reads as TGCAGCGTGTGGACAGGGGGAGATACGCAGTATTTT. Protein product: CSVWTGGDTQYF.